A selection of T cell receptor beta chains follows, all from one sample in a study of CD8+CD57+ T cells in acquired aplastic anemia. TCRdb fed the reads into MiXCR, producing one record per CDR3 protein. The table includes over 150,000 distinct CDR3 sequences, over 50% detected once. Sequenced material: sorted CD4+, CD8+, or CD8+CD57+ T cells (not recorded which) from PBMCs. The receptor source for this set is a human donor with aplastic anemia. Each CDR3 is given without its conserved first and last residue. Fields, in order: J gene, V gene, CDR3 protein.

j_call: TRBJ1-6; v_call: TRBV10-3; cdr3_aa: AIRTGTGNSPLH
j_call: TRBJ1-5; v_call: TRBV28; cdr3_aa: ASSGGEGNQPQH
j_call: TRBJ2-7; v_call: TRBV10-3; cdr3_aa: AINPGTAIYEQN
j_call: TRBJ1-6; v_call: TRBV6-1; cdr3_aa: ASSPDGSSYNSPLH
j_call: TRBJ1-6; v_call: TRBV6-1; cdr3_aa: ASSEAHLGRPKSPLH
j_call: TRBJ2-2; v_call: TRBV13; cdr3_aa: ASSPNYRDTGELF
j_call: TRBJ1-1; v_call: TRBV19; cdr3_aa: ASSMRGATTEAF
j_call: TRBJ1-1; v_call: TRBV9; cdr3_aa: ASSVAGGPNTEAF
j_call: TRBJ1-2; v_call: TRBV4-3; cdr3_aa: ASSPQGAQGYT
j_call: TRBJ2-7; v_call: TRBV24-1; cdr3_aa: ATSLAGQLNYEQY
j_call: TRBJ2-7; v_call: TRBV7-3; cdr3_aa: ASSLNSNEQY
j_call: TRBJ2-1; v_call: TRBV19; cdr3_aa: ASSSWPSGVNEQF
j_call: TRBJ1-1; v_call: TRBV27; cdr3_aa: ASVKGTEAF
j_call: TRBJ1-5; v_call: TRBV15; cdr3_aa: ATSREPPGSQPQH
j_call: TRBJ1-6; v_call: TRBV12-3/TRBV12-4; cdr3_aa: ASSLRQNSPLH
j_call: TRBJ1-2; v_call: TRBV4-1; cdr3_aa: ASSQEARHPGNYGYT
j_call: TRBJ2-5; v_call: TRBV10-2; cdr3_aa: ASSELRGEETQY